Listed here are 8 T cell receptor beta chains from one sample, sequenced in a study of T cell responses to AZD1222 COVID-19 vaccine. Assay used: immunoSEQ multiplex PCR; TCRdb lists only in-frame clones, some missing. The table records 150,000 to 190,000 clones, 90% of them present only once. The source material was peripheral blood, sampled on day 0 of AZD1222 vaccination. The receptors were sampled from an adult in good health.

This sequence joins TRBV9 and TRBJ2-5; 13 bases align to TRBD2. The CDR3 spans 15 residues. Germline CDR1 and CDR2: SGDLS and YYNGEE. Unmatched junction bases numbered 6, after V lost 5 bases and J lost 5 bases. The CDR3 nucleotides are TGTGCCAGCAGTCCTGGACTAGCGGGAGAGGAGACCCAGTACTTC. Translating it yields CASSPGLAGEETQYF.

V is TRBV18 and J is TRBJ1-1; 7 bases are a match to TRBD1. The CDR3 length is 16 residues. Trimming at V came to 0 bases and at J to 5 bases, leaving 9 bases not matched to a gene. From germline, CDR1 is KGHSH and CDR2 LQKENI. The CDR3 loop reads CASSPPDRVYGTEAFF. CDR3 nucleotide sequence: TGTGCCAGCTCACCACCCGACAGGGTATATGGGACTGAAGCTTTCTTT.

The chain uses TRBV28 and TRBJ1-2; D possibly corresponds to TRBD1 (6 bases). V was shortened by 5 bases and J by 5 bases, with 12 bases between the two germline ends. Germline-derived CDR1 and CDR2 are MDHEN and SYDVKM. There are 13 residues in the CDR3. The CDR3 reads CASSQPQGYGYTF. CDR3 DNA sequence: TGTGCCAGCAGTCAACCACAGGGTTATGGCTACACCTTC.

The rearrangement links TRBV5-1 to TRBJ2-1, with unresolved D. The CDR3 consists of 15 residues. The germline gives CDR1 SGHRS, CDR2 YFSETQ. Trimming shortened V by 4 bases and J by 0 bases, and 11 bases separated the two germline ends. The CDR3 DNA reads TGCGCCAGCAGCCCGACACCTAGCTCCTACAATGAGCAGTTCTTC. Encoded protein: CASSPTPSSYNEQFF.

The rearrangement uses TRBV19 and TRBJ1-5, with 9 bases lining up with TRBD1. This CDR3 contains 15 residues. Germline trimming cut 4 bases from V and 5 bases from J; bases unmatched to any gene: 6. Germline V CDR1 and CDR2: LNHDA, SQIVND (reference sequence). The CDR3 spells CASSTTGTGYQPQHF. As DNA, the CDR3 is TGTGCCAGTAGTACAACCGGGACAGGGTATCAGCCCCAGCATTTT.

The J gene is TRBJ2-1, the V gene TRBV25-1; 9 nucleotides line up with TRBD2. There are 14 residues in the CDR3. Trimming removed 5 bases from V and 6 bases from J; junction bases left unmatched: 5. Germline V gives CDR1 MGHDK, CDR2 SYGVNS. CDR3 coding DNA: TGTGCCAGCAGTACGGGACTAGCAATCAATGAGCAGTTCTTC. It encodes CASSTGLAINEQFF.

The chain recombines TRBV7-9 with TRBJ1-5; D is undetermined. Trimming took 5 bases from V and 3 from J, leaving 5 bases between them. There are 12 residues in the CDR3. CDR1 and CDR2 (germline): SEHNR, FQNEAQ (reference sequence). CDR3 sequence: CASSPANQPQHF. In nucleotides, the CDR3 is TGTGCCAGCAGCCCCGCCAATCAGCCCCAGCATTTT.

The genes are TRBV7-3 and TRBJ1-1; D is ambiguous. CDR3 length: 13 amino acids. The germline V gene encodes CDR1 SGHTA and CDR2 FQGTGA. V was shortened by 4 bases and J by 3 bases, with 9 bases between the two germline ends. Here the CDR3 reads CASSSPQDTEAFF. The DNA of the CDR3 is TGTGCCAGCAGCTCCCCCCAGGACACTGAAGCTTTCTTT. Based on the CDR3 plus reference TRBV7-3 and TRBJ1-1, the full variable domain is GAGVSQTPSNKVTEKGKYVELRCDPISGHTALYWYRQSLGQGPEFLIYFQGTGAADDSGLPNDRFFAVRPEGSVSTLKIQRTERGDSAVYLCASSSPQDTEAFFGQGTRLTVV.